This TCR beta chain was profiled in a study of post-analysis software for immune sequencing data. Points from the study as a whole: There was significantly lower normalized Chao1 diversity in multiple sclerosis patients than in controls. There were five TRBV segments more frequent in patients than controls, and TRBV5-6, TRBV5-1 and TRBV20-1 were among them.

The authors incorporated unique molecular identifiers into the TCR beta cDNA libraries. Around 500,000 cDNA molecules were obtained per 1 to 10 million input T cells. TCRdb processed the PCR reads anew with MiXCR; each CDR3 protein has one entry. The sample includes roughly 150,000 distinct CDR3 sequences, roughly 34% seen only once; the top ten take 25% to 35%. The sample holds a few counts of this clonotype. What it binds is not known. V was pared by 0 bases and J by 0 bases, with 3 bases of the junction left unmatched. Germline V gene sequence: CDR1 DFQATT, CDR2 SNEGSKA (reference sequence). The CDR3 totals 15 residues.

The TCR comes from a girl aged 10 to 17 with multiple sclerosis. V usage is TRBV20-1 and J usage is TRBJ2-7; 9 bases are a match to TRBD2. The sequenced sample was blood, obtained after autologous hematopoietic stem cell transplantation. The CDR3 sequence: CSARELAGLSYEQYF. The CDR3 nucleotides are TGCAGTGCTAGAGAACTAGCGGGTCTCTCCTACGAGCAGTACTTC.